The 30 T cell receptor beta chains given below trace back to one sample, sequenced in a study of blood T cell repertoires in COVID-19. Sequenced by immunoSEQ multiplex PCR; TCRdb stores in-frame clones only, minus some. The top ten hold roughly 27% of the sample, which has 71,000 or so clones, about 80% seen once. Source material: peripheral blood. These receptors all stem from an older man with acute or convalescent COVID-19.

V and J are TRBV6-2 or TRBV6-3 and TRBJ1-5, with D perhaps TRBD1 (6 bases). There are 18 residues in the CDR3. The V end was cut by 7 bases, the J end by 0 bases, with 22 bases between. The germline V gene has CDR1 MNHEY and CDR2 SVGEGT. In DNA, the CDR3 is TGTGCCAGCACCCCTTCCCTCGCCAGGGGCTATAGCAATCAGCCCCAGCATTTT. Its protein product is CASTPSLARGYSNQPQHF.

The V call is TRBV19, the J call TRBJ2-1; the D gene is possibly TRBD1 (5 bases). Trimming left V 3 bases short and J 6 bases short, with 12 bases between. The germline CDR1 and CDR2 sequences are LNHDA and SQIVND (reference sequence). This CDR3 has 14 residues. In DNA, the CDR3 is TGTGCCAGTAGTATCAGCCAGGGCCTCAATGAGCAGTTCTTC. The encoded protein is CASSISQGLNEQFF. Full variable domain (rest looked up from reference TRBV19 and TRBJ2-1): DGGITQSPKYLFRKEGQNVTLSCEQNLNHDAMYWYRQDPGQGLRLIYYSQIVNDFQKGDIAEGYSVSREKKESFPLTVTSAQKNPTAFYLCASSISQGLNEQFFGPGTRLTVL.

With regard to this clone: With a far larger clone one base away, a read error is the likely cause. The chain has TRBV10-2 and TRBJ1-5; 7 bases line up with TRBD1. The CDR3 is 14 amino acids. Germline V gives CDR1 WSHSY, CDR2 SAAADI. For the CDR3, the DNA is TGCGCCTGCAGTGAGTCGGGACAGAATCAGCCCCAGCATTTT. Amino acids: CACSESGQNQPQHF.

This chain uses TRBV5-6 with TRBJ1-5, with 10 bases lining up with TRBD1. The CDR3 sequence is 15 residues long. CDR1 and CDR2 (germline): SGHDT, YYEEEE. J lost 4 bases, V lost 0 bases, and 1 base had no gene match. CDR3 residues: CASSLGGQGNQPQHF. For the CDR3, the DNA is TGTGCCAGCAGCTTGGGGGGACAGGGGAATCAGCCCCAGCATTTT.

CDR3 sequence: CASSWGRGGNEQFF. The CDR3 bases are TGTGCCAGCAGCTGGGGGCGCGGGGGCAATGAGCAGTTCTTC. This chain joins TRBV5-4 and TRBJ2-1, with D maybe TRBD2 (7 bases). Germline V gene data show CDR1 as SGHNT and CDR2 as YYREEE (reference sequence). The ends were cut back, 3 bases at V and 6 bases at J, with 13 bases in the middle. The CDR3 is made up of 14 amino acids.

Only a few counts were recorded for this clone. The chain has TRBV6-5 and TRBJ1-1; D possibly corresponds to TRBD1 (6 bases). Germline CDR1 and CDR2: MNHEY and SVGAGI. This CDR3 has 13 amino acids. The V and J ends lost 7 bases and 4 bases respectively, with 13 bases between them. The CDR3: CASKTGPGTEAFF. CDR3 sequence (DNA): TGTGCCAGCAAAACAGGGCCGGGCACTGAAGCTTTCTTT.

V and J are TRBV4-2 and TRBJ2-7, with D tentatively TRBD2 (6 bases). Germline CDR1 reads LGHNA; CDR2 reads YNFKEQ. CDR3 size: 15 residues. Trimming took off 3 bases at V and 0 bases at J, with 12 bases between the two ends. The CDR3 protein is CASSQGLYSSYEQYF. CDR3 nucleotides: TGTGCCAGCAGCCAGGGACTCTACAGCTCCTACGAGCAGTACTTC.

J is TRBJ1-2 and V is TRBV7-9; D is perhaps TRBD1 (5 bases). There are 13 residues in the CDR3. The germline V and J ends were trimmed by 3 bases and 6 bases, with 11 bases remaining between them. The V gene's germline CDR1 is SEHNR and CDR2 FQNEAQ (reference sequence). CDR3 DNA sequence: TGTGCCAGCAGCTTCAACGGGGGGAATGGCTACACCTTC. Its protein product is CASSFNGGNGYTF.

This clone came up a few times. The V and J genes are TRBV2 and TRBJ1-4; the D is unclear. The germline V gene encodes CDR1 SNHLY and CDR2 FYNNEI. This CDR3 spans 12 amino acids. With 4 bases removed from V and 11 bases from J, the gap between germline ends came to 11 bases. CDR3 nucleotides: TGTGCCAGCAGTGGGAAGGGAGGGAAACTGTTTTTT. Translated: CASSGKGGKLFF.

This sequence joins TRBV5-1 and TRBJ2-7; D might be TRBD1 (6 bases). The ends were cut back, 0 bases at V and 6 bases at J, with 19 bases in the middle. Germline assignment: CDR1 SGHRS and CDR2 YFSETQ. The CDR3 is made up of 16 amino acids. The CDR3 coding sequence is TGCGCCAGCAGCTTGGTGGGGGCTCTGGGTAAAGGCGAGCAGTACTTC. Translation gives CASSLVGALGKGEQYF.

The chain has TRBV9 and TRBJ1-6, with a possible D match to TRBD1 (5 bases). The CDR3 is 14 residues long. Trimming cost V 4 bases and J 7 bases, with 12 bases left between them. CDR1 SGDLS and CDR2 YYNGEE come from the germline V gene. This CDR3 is CASSPRPGNSPLHF. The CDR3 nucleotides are TGTGCCAGCAGCCCTAGACCAGGGAATTCACCCCTCCACTTT.

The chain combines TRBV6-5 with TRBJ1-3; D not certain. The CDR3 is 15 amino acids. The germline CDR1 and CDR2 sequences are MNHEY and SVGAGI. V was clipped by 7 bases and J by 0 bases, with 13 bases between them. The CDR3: CASKPGPSSGNTIYF. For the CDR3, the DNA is TGTGCCAGCAAGCCAGGTCCGTCCTCTGGAAACACCATATATTTT.

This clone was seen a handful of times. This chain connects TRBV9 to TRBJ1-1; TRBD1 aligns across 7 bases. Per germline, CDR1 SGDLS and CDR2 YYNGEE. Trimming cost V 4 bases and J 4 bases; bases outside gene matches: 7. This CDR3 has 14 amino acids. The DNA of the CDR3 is TGTGCCAGCAGCCCCCGACAGGGACCCACTGAAGCTTTCTTT. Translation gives CASSPRQGPTEAFF.

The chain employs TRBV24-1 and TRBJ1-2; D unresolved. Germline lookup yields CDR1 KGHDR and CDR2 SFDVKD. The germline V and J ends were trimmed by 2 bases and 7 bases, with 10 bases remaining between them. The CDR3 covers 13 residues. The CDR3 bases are TGTGCCACCAGTGATTGGCCGAATGGTGGCTACACCTTC. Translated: CATSDWPNGGYTF.

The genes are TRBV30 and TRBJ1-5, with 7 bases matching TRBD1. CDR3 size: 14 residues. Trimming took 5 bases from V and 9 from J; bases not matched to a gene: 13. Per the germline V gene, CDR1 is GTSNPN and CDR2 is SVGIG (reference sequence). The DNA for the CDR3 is TGTGCCTGGTCGCTACGGACAGGCCAGGGGCCCCAGCATTTT. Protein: CAWSLRTGQGPQHF.

This CDR3 reads CASSFRDRVPYEQYF. The CDR3 DNA sequence: TGTGCCAGCAGCTTCCGGGACAGGGTCCCTTACGAGCAGTACTTC. The chain has TRBV7-9 and TRBJ2-7; TRBD1 agrees at 9 bases. The CDR3 length is 15 residues. After removal of 3 bases from V and 4 bases from J, the junction contained 7 bases not matched to a gene. The germline gives CDR1 SEHNR, CDR2 FQNEAQ (reference sequence).

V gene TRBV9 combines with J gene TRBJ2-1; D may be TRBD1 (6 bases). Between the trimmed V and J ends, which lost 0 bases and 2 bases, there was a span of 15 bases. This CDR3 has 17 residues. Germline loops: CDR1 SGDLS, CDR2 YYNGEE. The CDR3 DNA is TGTGCCAGCAGCGTAGAGGTTAGGGGGACGACCTACAATGAGCAGTTCTTC. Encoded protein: CASSVEVRGTTYNEQFF.

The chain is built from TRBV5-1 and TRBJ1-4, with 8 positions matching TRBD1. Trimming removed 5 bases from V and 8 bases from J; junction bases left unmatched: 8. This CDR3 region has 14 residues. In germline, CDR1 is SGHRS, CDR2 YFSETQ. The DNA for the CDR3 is TGCGCCAGCAGACCCGGACAGGGAAGAGAAAAACTGTTTTTT. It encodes CASRPGQGREKLFF.

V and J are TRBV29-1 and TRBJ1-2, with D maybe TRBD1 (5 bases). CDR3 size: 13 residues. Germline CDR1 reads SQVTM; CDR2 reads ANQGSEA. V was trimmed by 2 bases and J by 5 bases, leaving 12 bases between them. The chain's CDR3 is CSVETGIEYGYTF. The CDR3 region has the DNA TGCAGCGTTGAAACAGGAATTGAATATGGCTACACCTTC.

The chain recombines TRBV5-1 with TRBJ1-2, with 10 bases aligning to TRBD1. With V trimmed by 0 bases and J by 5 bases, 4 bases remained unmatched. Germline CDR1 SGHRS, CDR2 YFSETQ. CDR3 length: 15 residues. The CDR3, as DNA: TGCGCCAGCAGCTTGGCCCCGGGACAGGGGTATGGCTACACCTTC. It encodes CASSLAPGQGYGYTF.

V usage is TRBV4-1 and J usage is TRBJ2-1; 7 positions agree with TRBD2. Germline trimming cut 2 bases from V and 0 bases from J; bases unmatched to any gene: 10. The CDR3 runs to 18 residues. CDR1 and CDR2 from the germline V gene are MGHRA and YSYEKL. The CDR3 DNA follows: TGCGCCAGCAGCCAATCGGCGGGAGCCCTACCCTCCTACAATGAGCAGTTCTTC. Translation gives CASSQSAGALPSYNEQFF.

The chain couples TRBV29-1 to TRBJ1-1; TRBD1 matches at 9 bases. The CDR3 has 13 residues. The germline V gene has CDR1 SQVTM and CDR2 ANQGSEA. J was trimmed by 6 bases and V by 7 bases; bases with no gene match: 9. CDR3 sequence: CSAETGGESEAFF. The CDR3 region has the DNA TGCAGCGCCGAAACAGGGGGCGAGTCTGAAGCTTTCTTT.

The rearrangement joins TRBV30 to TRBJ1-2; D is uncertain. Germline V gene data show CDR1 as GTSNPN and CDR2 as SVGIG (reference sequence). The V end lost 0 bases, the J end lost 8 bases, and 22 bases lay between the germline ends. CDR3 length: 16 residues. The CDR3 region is CAWSVSAVWGDKGYTF. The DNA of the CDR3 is TGTGCCTGGAGTGTTAGCGCAGTGTGGGGAGATAAAGGCTACACCTTC.

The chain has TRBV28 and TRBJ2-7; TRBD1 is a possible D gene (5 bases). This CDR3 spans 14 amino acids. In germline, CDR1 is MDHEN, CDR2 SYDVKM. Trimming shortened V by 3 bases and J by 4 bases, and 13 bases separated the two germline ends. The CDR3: CASSFIQGGYEQYF. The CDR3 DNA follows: TGTGCCAGCAGTTTCATTCAGGGTGGGTACGAGCAGTACTTC.

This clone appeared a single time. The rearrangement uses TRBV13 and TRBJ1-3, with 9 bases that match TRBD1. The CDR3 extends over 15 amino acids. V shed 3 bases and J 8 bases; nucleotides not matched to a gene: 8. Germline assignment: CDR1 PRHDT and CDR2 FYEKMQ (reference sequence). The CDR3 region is CASSFGAQGADTIYF. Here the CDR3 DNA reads TGTGCCAGCAGCTTCGGAGCACAGGGGGCGGACACCATATATTTT.

The CDR3 nucleotides read TGTGCCAGCATTTCCCCTAGCGACTACACCTTC. Translating gives CASISPSDYTF. The gene calls are TRBV5-5 and TRBJ1-2, with D unclear. The CDR3 contains 11 residues. The V gene's germline CDR1 is SGHKS and CDR2 YYEKEE (reference sequence). The V and J ends lost 6 bases and 10 bases respectively, with 13 bases between them.

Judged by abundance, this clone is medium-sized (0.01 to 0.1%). In DNA, the CDR3 is TGTGCCAGCATAGTTCAAGGGGGACAGGGTTTAGAGCAGTACTTC. It specifies CASIVQGGQGLEQYF. The chain joins TRBV6-6 to TRBJ2-7; 9 nucleotides align to TRBD1. Germline assignment: CDR1 MNHNY and CDR2 SVGAGI (reference sequence). The junction had 14 bases not matched to a gene; V was cut back by 7 bases and J by 7 bases. This CDR3 is 15 amino acids long.

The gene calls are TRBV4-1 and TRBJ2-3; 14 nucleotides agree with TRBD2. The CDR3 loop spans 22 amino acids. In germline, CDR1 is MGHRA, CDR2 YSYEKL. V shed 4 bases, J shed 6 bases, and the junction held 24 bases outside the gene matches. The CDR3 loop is CASSPSPGSGPGLAGAWDTQYF. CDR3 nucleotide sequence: TGCGCCAGCAGCCCCTCCCCCGGTTCCGGGCCGGGACTAGCGGGAGCATGGGATACGCAGTATTTT.

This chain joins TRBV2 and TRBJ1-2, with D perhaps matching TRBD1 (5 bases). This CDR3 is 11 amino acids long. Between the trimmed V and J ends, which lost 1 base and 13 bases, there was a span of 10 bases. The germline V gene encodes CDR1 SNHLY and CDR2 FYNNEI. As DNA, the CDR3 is TGTGCCAGCAGTGAAGTAGGGGTAGTCACCTTC. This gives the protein CASSEVGVVTF.

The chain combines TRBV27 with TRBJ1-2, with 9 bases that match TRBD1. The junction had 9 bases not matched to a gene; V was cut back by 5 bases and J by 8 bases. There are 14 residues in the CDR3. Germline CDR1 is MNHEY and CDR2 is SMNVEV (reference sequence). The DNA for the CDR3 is TGTGCCAGCAGTGAATGGACAGGGGTGGGGGGCTACACCTTC. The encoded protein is CASSEWTGVGGYTF.